Listed below are T cell receptor beta chains from one sample, sequenced in a study of graft-versus-host responses after intestinal transplantation. Measured with immunoSEQ multiplex PCR; TCRdb has only the in-frame clones, and not every one. This table has around 69,000 clones, almost 90% appearing once. Their antigens remain unidentified. The specimen was unstimulated CD8+ T cells sorted from spleen or lymph node cells, collected before transplant. The receptor source for this set is a human donor who was the organ donor for an intestinal transplant. Each CDR3 is given with its conserved first and last residue.

TRBV10-3,CAIRDTRGGAFF
TRBV2,CASSAGDSYNSPLHF
TRBV5-6,CASSLWDRGSVTEAFF
TRBV10-3,CAISGGGPDYNEQFF
TRBV28,CASSSLTEAFF
TRBV9,CASSVRDSHINEQFF
TRBV28,CASSSTGANVLTF
TRBV21-1,CASSKVEDTEAFF
TRBV5-6,CASSPRTGPSTDTQYF
TRBV7-9,CASSLGTGLSSPLHF
TRBV7-8,CASSLVGGLAVQETQYF
TRBV4-1,CASSGYRGQPQHF
TRBV14,CASSQTRTGETQYF